These 8 T cell receptor beta chains were all obtained from the same sample, sequenced in a study of identical twins (dated by TCRdb to between 2015 and 2016). Libraries were built with 5' RACE. Instrument on record: Illumina HiSeq 2000. The public reads were reanalyzed by TCRdb: fastp trimming at Q25, MiXCR alignment, in-frame beta chains only. Here each entry gathers all rows of one CDR3 protein and keeps the most common genes and DNA. Recorded for this sample are 300,000 to 400,000 distinct CDR3 sequences; around 9% of them occurred a single time. The leading ten clones occupy approximately 8.9% of the sample. Sequencing was performed on naive T cells sorted from blood. The label giving this sample's cell subset or site can be read as: cells isolated with a human naive T-cell isolation kit. The receptors shown here come from a woman aged 45-60 years in good health.

This clonotype has a count of ten or more. The chain employs TRBV5-5 and TRBJ2-1; D gene ambiguous. Per the germline V gene, CDR1 is SGHKS and CDR2 is YYEKEE (reference sequence). CDR3 length: 12 amino acids. Trimming took off 1 base at V and 4 bases at J, with 3 bases between the two ends. CDR3: CASSLLYNEQFF. The CDR3 region has the DNA TGTGCCAGCAGCTTGTTATACAATGAGCAGTTCTTC.

This clonotype was seen ten or more times. The chain recombines TRBV12-3 or TRBV12-4 with TRBJ2-1; 9 bases map to TRBD2. This CDR3 has 20 residues. V lost 2 bases, J lost 5 bases, and 19 bases stayed unmatched. CDR3 sequence: CASSLSSGLLGLATHNEQFF. The CDR3 DNA follows: TGTGCCAGCAGTTTAAGTAGCGGGCTTCTGGGACTAGCAACCCACAATGAGCAGTTCTTC.

This clonotype was counted a few times. V usage is TRBV5-1 and J usage is TRBJ1-4; D is possibly TRBD1 (5 bases). Trimming shortened V by 4 bases and J by 7 bases, and 23 bases separated the two germline ends. Germline CDR1 SGHRS, CDR2 YFSETQ. The CDR3 has 17 amino acids. The DNA for the CDR3 is TGCGCCAGCAGCCCGGAAGTCCAGGGCGGTTTTGGTGAAAAACTGTTTTTT. Encoded protein: CASSPEVQGGFGEKLFF.

This clonotype showed up many times. The chain links TRBV20-1 to TRBJ2-7, with 8 bases matching TRBD2. The CDR3 consists of 13 residues. Per germline, CDR1 DFQATT and CDR2 SNEGSKA (reference sequence). With 0 bases clipped from V and 7 bases from J, the junction kept 5 bases outside the gene matches. In DNA form, the CDR3 reads TGCAGTGCTAGAGATCTGGCGGGAGGAGAGCAGTACTTC. Translated: CSARDLAGGEQYF.

V is TRBV7-9 and J is TRBJ1-5, with D maybe TRBD1 (5 bases). The CDR3 covers 16 residues. V lost 0 bases and J lost 6, with 15 bases in between. The germline V gene encodes CDR1 SEHNR and CDR2 FQNEAQ (reference sequence). The CDR3 bases are TGTGCCAGCAGCTTAGCGGGTACTCCCGGGGGTCAGCCCCAGCATTTT. Amino acids: CASSLAGTPGGQPQHF.

This clonotype was observed a few times. The V gene is TRBV19, the J gene TRBJ2-7, with D uncertain. The CDR3 length is 12 residues. V lost 5 bases and J 6 bases, leaving 11 bases between the germline ends. CDR1 is LNHDA and CDR2 is SQIVND in the germline V gene (reference sequence). CDR3 sequence reads: CASSQGYGEQYF. The CDR3 region has the DNA TGTGCCAGTAGTCAAGGGTACGGCGAGCAGTACTTC.

This clonotype was counted at least ten times. The V and J genes are TRBV7-9 and TRBJ2-5, with 14 positions matching TRBD2. This CDR3 spans 18 amino acids. The V segment lost 4 bases and the J segment 3 bases; nucleotides outside the gene matches: 10. Germline V gene data show CDR1 as SEHNR and CDR2 as FQNEAQ (reference sequence). The CDR3 nucleotides read TGTGCCAGCAGCTCGACGACCGGGACTAGCGGGAGTAAAGAGACCCAGTACTTC. Its protein product is CASSSTTGTSGSKETQYF. The full variable domain, rest sourced from reference TRBV7-9 and TRBJ2-5, is DTGVSQNPRHKITKRGQNVTFRCDPISEHNRLYWYRQTLGQGPEFLTYFQNEAQLEKSRLLSDRFSAERPKGSFSTLEIQRTEQGDSAMYLCASSSTTGTSGSKETQYFGPGTRLLVL.

This clonotype was observed a few times. J is TRBJ2-1 and V is TRBV12-3 or TRBV12-4; D gene unclear. The CDR3 sequence is 14 residues long. V lost 4 bases to trimming and J lost 9 bases, with 16 bases between them. The CDR3 loop reads CASSSSSWNGEQFF. CDR3 sequence (DNA): TGTGCCAGCAGTTCCTCTAGTTGGAACGGTGAGCAGTTCTTC.